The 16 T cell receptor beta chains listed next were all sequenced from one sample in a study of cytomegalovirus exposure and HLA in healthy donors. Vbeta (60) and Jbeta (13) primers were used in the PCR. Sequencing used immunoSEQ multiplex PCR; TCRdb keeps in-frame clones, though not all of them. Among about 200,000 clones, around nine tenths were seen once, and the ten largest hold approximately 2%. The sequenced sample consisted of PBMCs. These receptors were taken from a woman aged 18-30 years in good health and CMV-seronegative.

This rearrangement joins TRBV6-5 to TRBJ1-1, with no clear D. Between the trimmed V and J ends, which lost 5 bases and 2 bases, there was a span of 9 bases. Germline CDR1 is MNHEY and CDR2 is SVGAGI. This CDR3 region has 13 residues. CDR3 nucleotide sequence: TGTGCCAGCAGTGGGAGGGAAAACACTGAAGCTTTCTTT. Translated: CASSGRENTEAFF.

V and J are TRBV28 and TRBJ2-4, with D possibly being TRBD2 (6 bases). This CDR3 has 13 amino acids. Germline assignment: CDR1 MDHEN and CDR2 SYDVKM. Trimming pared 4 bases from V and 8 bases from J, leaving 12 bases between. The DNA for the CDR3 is TGTGCCAGCAGTTCGGGGGATAGTGACATTCAGTACTTC. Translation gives CASSSGDSDIQYF.

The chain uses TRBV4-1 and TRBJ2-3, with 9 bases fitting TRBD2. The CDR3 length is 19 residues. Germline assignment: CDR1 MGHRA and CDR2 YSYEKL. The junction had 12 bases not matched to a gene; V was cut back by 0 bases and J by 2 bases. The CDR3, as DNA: TGCGCCAGCAGCCAAGATACCTTAAGGGCGGGGGGGCCCACAGATACGCAGTATTTT. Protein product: CASSQDTLRAGGPTDTQYF.

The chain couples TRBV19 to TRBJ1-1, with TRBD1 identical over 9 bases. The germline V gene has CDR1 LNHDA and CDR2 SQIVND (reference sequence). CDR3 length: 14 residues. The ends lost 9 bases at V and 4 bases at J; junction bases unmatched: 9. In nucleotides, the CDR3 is TGTGCCAGCTACTCACAGGGGGCGGGCACTGAAGCTTTCTTT. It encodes CASYSQGAGTEAFF. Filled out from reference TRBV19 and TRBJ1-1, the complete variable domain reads DGGITQSPKYLFRKEGQNVTLSCEQNLNHDAMYWYRQDPGQGLRLIYYSQIVNDFQKGDIAEGYSVSREKKESFPLTVTSAQKNPTAFYLCASYSQGAGTEAFFGQGTRLTVV.

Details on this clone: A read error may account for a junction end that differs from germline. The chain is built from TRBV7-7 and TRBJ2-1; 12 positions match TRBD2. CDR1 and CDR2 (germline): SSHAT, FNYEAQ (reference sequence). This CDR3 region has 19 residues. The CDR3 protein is CASSLRSGTLGLAGSEQFF. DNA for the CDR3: TGTGCTAGCAGCTTACGGTCAGGGACCTTGGGACTAGCGGGCTCTGAGCAGTTCTTC.

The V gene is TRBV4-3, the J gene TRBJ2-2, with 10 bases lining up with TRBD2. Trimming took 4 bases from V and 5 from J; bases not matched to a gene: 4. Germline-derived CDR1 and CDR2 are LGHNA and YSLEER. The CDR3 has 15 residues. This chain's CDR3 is CASSLGTSVTGELFF. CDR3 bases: TGCGCCAGCAGCCTTGGGACTAGCGTTACCGGGGAGCTGTTTTTT.

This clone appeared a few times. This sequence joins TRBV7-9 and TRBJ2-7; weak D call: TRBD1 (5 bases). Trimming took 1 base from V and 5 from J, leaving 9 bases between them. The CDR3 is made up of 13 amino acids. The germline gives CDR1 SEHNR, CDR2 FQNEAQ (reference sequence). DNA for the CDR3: TGTGCCAGCAGCTTAGGGGTAGGGGACGAGCAGTACTTC. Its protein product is CASSLGVGDEQYF.

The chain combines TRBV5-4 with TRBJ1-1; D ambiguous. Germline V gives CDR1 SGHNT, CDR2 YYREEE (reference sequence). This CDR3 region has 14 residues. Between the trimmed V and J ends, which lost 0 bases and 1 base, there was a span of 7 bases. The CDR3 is CASSLEGENTEAFF. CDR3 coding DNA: TGTGCCAGCAGCTTGGAGGGAGAGAACACTGAAGCTTTCTTT.

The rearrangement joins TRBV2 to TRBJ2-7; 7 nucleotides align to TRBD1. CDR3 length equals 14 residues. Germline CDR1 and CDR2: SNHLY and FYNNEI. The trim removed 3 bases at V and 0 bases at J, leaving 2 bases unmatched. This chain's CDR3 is CASSETGSSYEQYF. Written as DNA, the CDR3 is TGTGCCAGCAGTGAGACAGGGAGCTCCTACGAGCAGTACTTC.

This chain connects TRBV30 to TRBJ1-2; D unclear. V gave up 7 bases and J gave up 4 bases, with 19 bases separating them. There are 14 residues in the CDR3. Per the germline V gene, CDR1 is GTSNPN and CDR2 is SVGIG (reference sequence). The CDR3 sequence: CALEKNLGSYGYTF. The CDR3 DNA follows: TGTGCCTTGGAGAAGAATTTAGGTTCCTATGGCTACACCTTC.

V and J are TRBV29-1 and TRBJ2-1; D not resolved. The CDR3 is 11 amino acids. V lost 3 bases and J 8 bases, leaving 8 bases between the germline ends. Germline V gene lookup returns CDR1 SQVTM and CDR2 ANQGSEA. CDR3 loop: CSVEADYEQFF. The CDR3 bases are TGCAGCGTTGAGGCTGACTATGAGCAGTTCTTC.

CDR3 sequence reads: CASSLAGPDTEAFF. In nucleotides, the CDR3 is TGTGCCAGCAGCTTAGCGGGGCCAGACACTGAAGCTTTCTTT. The chain is built from TRBV7-2 and TRBJ1-1; D possibly corresponds to TRBD1 (5 bases). The CDR3 runs to 14 residues. Germline assignment: CDR1 SGHTA and CDR2 FQGNSA. The germline V and J ends were trimmed by 0 bases and 3 bases, with 8 bases remaining between them.

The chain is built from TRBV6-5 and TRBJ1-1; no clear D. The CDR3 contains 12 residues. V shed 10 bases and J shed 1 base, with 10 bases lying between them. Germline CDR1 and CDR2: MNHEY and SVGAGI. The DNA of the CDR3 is TGTGCCACAGGACTCAGGAACACTGAAGCTTTCTTT. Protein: CATGLRNTEAFF.

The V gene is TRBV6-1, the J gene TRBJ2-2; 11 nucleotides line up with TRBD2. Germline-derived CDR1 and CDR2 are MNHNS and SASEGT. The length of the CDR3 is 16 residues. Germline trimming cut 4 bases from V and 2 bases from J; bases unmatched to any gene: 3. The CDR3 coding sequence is TGTGCCAGCAGTGCGGGACTAGCGGCAAACACCGGGGAGCTGTTTTTT. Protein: CASSAGLAANTGELFF.

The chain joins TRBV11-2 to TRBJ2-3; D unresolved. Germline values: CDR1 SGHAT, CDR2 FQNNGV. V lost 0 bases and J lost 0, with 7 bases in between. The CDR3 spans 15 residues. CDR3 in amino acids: CASSLERSSTDTQYF. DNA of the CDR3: TGTGCCAGCAGCTTAGAGCGGTCTAGCACAGATACGCAGTATTTT.

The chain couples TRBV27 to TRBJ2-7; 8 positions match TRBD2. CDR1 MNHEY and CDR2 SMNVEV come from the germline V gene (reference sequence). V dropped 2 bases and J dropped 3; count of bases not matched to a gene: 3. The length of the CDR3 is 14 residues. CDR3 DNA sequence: TGTGCCAGCAGTTTACGGGAGGGCCTCTACGAGCAGTACTTC. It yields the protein CASSLREGLYEQYF.